The present entry profiles one T cell receptor beta chain with its context. This sample is drawn from a study of blood T cell repertoires in COVID-19. Profiled with immunoSEQ multiplex PCR; TCRdb holds only in-frame clones, not every one. The sample lists about 160,000 clones, around 84% seen once, with 5% to 6% in the top ten. The germline V gene encodes CDR1 LGHDT and CDR2 YNNKEL (reference sequence). V trimming: 3 bases; J trimming: 5 bases; junction bases outside the gene matches: 4. This CDR3 has 15 amino acids. The sequenced sample was peripheral blood. The TCR was taken from a woman aged 45 to 65 with COVID-19, enrolled during active disease. The chain couples TRBV3-1 (or the pseudogene TRBV3-2) to TRBJ2-5; 12 nucleotides match TRBD2. In DNA form, the CDR3 reads TGTGCCAGCAGCCAGCCTAGCGGGGGGGAGGAGACCCAGTACTTC. This gives the protein CASSQPSGGEETQYF.